The 28 T cell receptor beta chains in this list originate from one sample, sequenced in a study of blood T cell repertoires in COVID-19. TCRdb's copy holds only in-frame clones and misses some; the assay was immunoSEQ multiplex PCR. The repertoire holds some 81,000 clones, with about 90% as singletons. Material: peripheral blood. Every receptor here comes from a woman aged 50 to 60 in a cohort sampled during active COVID-19.

V usage is TRBV1 and J usage is TRBJ2-2; the table calls TRBD1, which could not be checked here. TRBV1 is listed as a pseudogene. The CDR3 runs 14 residues. CDR3 DNA sequence: TGCACCAGCATCTGGGCCAGTAACACCGGGGAGCTGTTTTTT. Translating it yields CTSIWASNTGELFF.

The V call is TRBV27, the J call TRBJ1-2; D is ambiguous. The CDR3 has 15 amino acids. V lost 7 bases to trimming and J lost 0 bases, with 15 bases between them. Germline V gene data show CDR1 as MNHEY and CDR2 as SMNVEV (reference sequence). The DNA for the CDR3 is TGTGCCAGCACCCCCCGGCGGGCCTCTAACTATGGCTACACCTTC. Amino acids: CASTPRRASNYGYTF.

The chain has TRBV5-1 and TRBJ1-3; the D is unclear. The V end was cut by 4 bases, the J end by 4 bases, with 18 bases between. Germline loops: CDR1 SGHRS, CDR2 YFSETQ. There are 16 residues in the CDR3. CDR3 sequence: CASSISINPEGNTIYF. The CDR3 DNA is TGCGCCAGCAGCATTTCGATCAATCCTGAGGGAAACACCATATATTTT.

The chain carries TRBV7-3 and TRBJ2-5; TRBD2 matches 13 bases. Germline-derived CDR1 and CDR2 are SGHTA and FQGTGA. This CDR3 spans 16 amino acids. The ends lost 1 base at V and 5 bases at J; junction bases unmatched: 4. This chain's CDR3 is CASSLMGLAGRETQYF. In nucleotides, the CDR3 is TGTGCCAGCAGCTTAATGGGACTAGCGGGAAGGGAGACCCAGTACTTC.

The rearrangement links TRBV2 to TRBJ1-1; D gene unclear. The CDR3 loop spans 16 amino acids. The V gene's germline CDR1 is SNHLY and CDR2 FYNNEI. The V end lost 3 bases, the J end lost 2 bases, and 16 bases lay between the germline ends. The CDR3 region is CASSDEGVGRNTEAFF. CDR3 nucleotides: TGTGCCAGCAGTGATGAGGGTGTGGGCCGAAACACTGAAGCTTTCTTT. Full variable domain (outside the CDR3, taken from reference TRBV2 and TRBJ1-1): EPEVTQTPSHQVTQMGQEVILRCVPISNHLYFYWYRQILGQKVEFLVSFYNNEISEKSEIFDDQFSVERPDGSNFTLKIRSTKLEDSAMYFCASSDEGVGRNTEAFFGQGTRLTVV.

The genes are TRBV6-2 or TRBV6-3 and TRBJ1-5, with D possibly being TRBD1 (5 bases). Trimming left V 6 bases short and J 4 bases short, with 16 bases between. Germline lookup yields CDR1 MNHEY and CDR2 SVGEGT. This CDR3 is 15 amino acids long. The CDR3 region has the DNA TGTGCCAGCAGCTCTTGGGGCAGGGCAAATCAGCCCCAGCATTTT. Translating it yields CASSSWGRANQPQHF.

J is TRBJ1-6 and V is TRBV5-6, with D possibly matching TRBD1 (6 bases). The CDR3 is 15 residues long. V was shortened by 2 bases and J by 10 bases, with 16 bases between the two germline ends. Germline CDR1 SGHDT, CDR2 YYEEEE. CDR3 sequence: CASSFFTGSRSPLHF. The CDR3 DNA is TGTGCCAGCAGCTTTTTCACAGGGTCAAGGTCACCCCTCCACTTT. Combining the CDR3 with reference TRBV5-6 and TRBJ1-6 gives the whole variable domain DAGVTQSPTHLIKTRGQQVTLRCSPKSGHDTVSWYQQALGQGPQFIFQYYEEEERQRGNFPDRFSGHQFPNYSSELNVNALLLGDSALYLCASSFFTGSRSPLHFGNGTRLTVT.

In this sample, this clone turned up once. The V and J genes are TRBV27 and TRBJ2-7, with TRBD2 identical over 7 bases. The CDR3 extends over 15 amino acids. CDR1 is MNHEY and CDR2 is SMNVEV in the germline V gene (reference sequence). J gave up 6 bases and V 5 bases, and 13 bases lay outside the gene matches. CDR3 nucleotides: TGTGCCAGCAGTCCCCTCAGCGGGACCCTCGGCGAGCAGTACTTC. This codes for CASSPLSGTLGEQYF.

CDR3 nucleotides: TGTGCCAGCAGCCAAGGGGGTTTCACCGGGGAGCTGTTTTTT. Amino acid sequence: CASSQGGFTGELFF. This sequence joins TRBV7-3 and TRBJ2-2, with a possible D match to TRBD1 (6 bases). Germline V gene sequence: CDR1 SGHTA, CDR2 FQGTGA. The CDR3 runs to 14 residues. V lost 5 bases, J lost 4 bases, and 11 bases lay in between.

This clone was detected once. The chain links TRBV28 to TRBJ2-7; D is ambiguous. The V gene's germline CDR1 is MDHEN and CDR2 SYDVKM. The CDR3 has 15 residues. Trimming took off 8 bases at V and 2 bases at J, with 19 bases between the two ends. DNA of the CDR3: TGTGCCAGCCCTCCCGGTCGGAGTTACACCTACGAGCAGTACTTC. As protein: CASPPGRSYTYEQYF.

The rearrangement links TRBV5-5 to TRBJ1-2, with D maybe TRBD1 (6 bases). The CDR3 length is 14 residues. The germline CDR1 and CDR2 sequences are SGHKS and YYEKEE (reference sequence). V dropped 4 bases and J dropped 0 bases, with 10 bases sitting between them. The CDR3 nucleotides read TGTGCCAGCAGCGGTGGACAGCCTAACTATGGCTACACCTTC. This sequence encodes CASSGGQPNYGYTF.

This chain uses TRBV27 with TRBJ1-5; D is perhaps TRBD1 (5 bases). Germline V gives CDR1 MNHEY, CDR2 SMNVEV (reference sequence). The germline V and J ends were trimmed by 5 bases and 7 bases, with 15 bases remaining between them. CDR3 length equals 14 residues. The CDR3 nucleotides read TGTGCCAGCAGTCCGCAGGGCCTCAGGCAGCCCCAGCATTTT. It encodes CASSPQGLRQPQHF.

This chain joins TRBV27 and TRBJ2-1; TRBD2 is a possible D gene (6 bases). The length of the CDR3 is 15 residues. The germline gives CDR1 MNHEY, CDR2 SMNVEV (reference sequence). V was shortened by 6 bases and J by 0 bases, with 12 bases between the two germline ends. CDR3 residues: CASSVLASSYNEQFF. Written as DNA, the CDR3 is TGTGCCAGCAGCGTTCTAGCGAGCTCCTACAATGAGCAGTTCTTC.

The chain couples TRBV11-2 to TRBJ1-6; 11 nucleotides line up with TRBD1. The germline V gene has CDR1 SGHAT and CDR2 FQNNGV. V gave up 3 bases and J gave up 8 bases; unmatched junction bases: 3. There are 15 residues in the CDR3. The CDR3 DNA follows: TGTGCCAGCAGCTTCCGGACAGGGGGCGATTCACCCCTCCACTTT. Translated, it gives CASSFRTGGDSPLHF.

The rearrangement uses TRBV6-6 and TRBJ1-1; D is unclear. Germline CDR1 and CDR2: MNHNY and SVGAGI (reference sequence). V gave up 3 bases and J gave up 4 bases, with 12 bases separating them. There are 14 residues in the CDR3. The CDR3 region is CASSYPGLGTEAFF. CDR3 coding DNA: TGTGCCAGCAGTTATCCGGGGTTAGGCACTGAAGCTTTCTTT.

This clone was counted once. CDR3 amino acids: CSASGVTEAFF. The CDR3 coding sequence is TGCAGTGCTAGTGGCGTCACTGAAGCTTTCTTT. The chain carries TRBV20-1 and TRBJ1-1; D unresolved. V dropped 3 bases and J dropped 4 bases, with 6 bases sitting between them. This CDR3 has 11 amino acids. Germline CDR1 is DFQATT and CDR2 is SNEGSKA (reference sequence).

In this sample, this clone turned up a few times. V is TRBV12-2 and J is TRBJ2-7; TRBD2 is the table's D call, not checked against the DNA. TRBV12-2 is a known pseudogene. This CDR3 region has 9 residues. CDR3 in amino acids: CATLVEQYF. CDR3 DNA: TGTGCAACCCTCGTGGAGCAGTACTTC.

The V call is TRBV29-1, the J call TRBJ1-2; no firm D call. Germline CDR1 is SQVTM and CDR2 is ANQGSEA. V lost 2 bases and J lost 4, with 5 bases in between. The CDR3 runs to 11 residues. The CDR3 sequence is CSVELLYGYTF. The CDR3 DNA reads as TGCAGCGTTGAACTTCTCTATGGCTACACCTTC.

This clone was seen once. This chain joins TRBV5-1 and TRBJ2-3, with D possibly matching TRBD2 (5 bases). The CDR3 contains 18 residues. The V gene lost 1 base and the J gene lost 3 bases, with 21 bases spanning the gap. Germline V CDR1 and CDR2: SGHRS, YFSETQ. The CDR3 loop reads CASSLSPPTISHTDTQYF. The CDR3 DNA sequence: TGCGCCAGCAGCTTGTCCCCTCCGACTATATCGCATACAGATACGCAGTATTTT.

As to this clone: The junction departs from germline at one end; a sequencing error may be responsible. J is TRBJ2-7 and V is TRBV12-3 or TRBV12-4; 11 bases line up with TRBD2. The CDR3 covers 13 residues. The CDR3 DNA sequence: TGTGCCAGCACTCTGACTAGCGGGGCCCCCTTGGACTTC. This codes for CASTLTSGAPLDF.

The chain recombines TRBV10-2 with TRBJ2-3, with TRBD1 matching over 10 bases. The V gene end was trimmed by 6 bases and the J gene end by 3 bases; junction bases not matched to a gene: 6. The CDR3 has 15 residues. From germline, CDR1 is WSHSY and CDR2 SAAADI. The CDR3 protein is CASRDPGQGTDTQYF. The CDR3 coding sequence is TGCGCCAGCAGAGACCCGGGACAGGGGACAGATACGCAGTATTTT.

Written as DNA, the CDR3 is TGTGCCAGCAGCTCCCGGGGTAACACTGAAGCTTTCTTT. Translation gives CASSSRGNTEAFF. The chain has TRBV5-5 and TRBJ1-1; D gene unclear. Trimming shortened V by 3 bases and J by 2 bases, and 8 bases separated the two germline ends. The CDR3 covers 13 residues. Germline V gives CDR1 SGHKS, CDR2 YYEKEE (reference sequence).

The CDR3 protein is CASSLLAGDRPYGYTF. The CDR3 nucleotides read TGTGCCAGCAGTCTCCTGGCGGGGGACCGTCCCTATGGCTACACCTTC. The genes are TRBV27 and TRBJ1-2; D might be TRBD1 (5 bases). The V end lost 5 bases, the J end lost 4 bases, and 20 bases lay between the germline ends. This CDR3 has 16 residues. From germline, CDR1 is MNHEY and CDR2 SMNVEV (reference sequence).

The V and J genes are TRBV24-1 and TRBJ2-2; D might be TRBD2 (6 bases). Germline V CDR1 and CDR2: KGHDR, SFDVKD. V lost 4 bases to trimming and J lost 2 bases, with 13 bases between them. This CDR3 region has 16 residues. The CDR3 reads CATSEATGLNTGELFF. DNA of the CDR3: TGTGCCACCAGTGAGGCCACGGGACTCAACACCGGGGAGCTGTTTTTT.

This clone showed up just once. The chain carries TRBV9 and TRBJ2-2; 7 nucleotides align to TRBD1. Unmatched junction bases numbered 4, after V lost 4 bases and J lost 1 base. This CDR3 contains 15 residues. Per germline, CDR1 SGDLS and CDR2 YYNGEE. The CDR3, as DNA: TGTGCCAGCAGCACCGACAGGGAGAACACCGGGGAGCTGTTTTTT. The encoded protein is CASSTDRENTGELFF. The complete variable domain, with remaining parts taken from reference TRBV9 and TRBJ2-2, reads DSGVTQTPKHLITATGQRVTLRCSPRSGDLSVYWYQQSLDQGLQFLIQYYNGEERAKGNILERFSAQQFPDLHSELNLSSLELGDSALYFCASSTDRENTGELFFGEGSRLTVL.

CDR3 protein: CASSTRTSGIRETQYF. In DNA form, the CDR3 reads TGCGCCAGCAGCACGCGGACTAGCGGGATAAGGGAGACCCAGTACTTC. This chain links TRBV4-1 with TRBJ2-5; 12 bases agree with TRBD2. Germline V gene lookup returns CDR1 MGHRA and CDR2 YSYEKL. V was pared by 5 bases and J by 5 bases, with 9 bases of the junction left unmatched. The CDR3 length is 16 residues.

The chain couples TRBV30 to TRBJ1-5; 8 bases line up with TRBD1. With V trimmed by 3 bases and J by 1 base, 17 bases remained unmatched. This CDR3 contains 19 residues. Germline V gene data show CDR1 as GTSNPN and CDR2 as SVGIG (reference sequence). CDR3 amino acids: CAWSRRLQSWTGSNQPQHF. In DNA form, the CDR3 reads TGTGCCTGGAGCCGAAGGCTCCAAAGCTGGACAGGGAGCAATCAGCCCCAGCATTTT. Variable domain in full (rest from reference TRBV30 and TRBJ1-5): SQTIHQWPATLVQPVGSPLSLECTVEGTSNPNLYWYRQAAGRGLQLLFYSVGIGQISSEVPQNLSASRPQDRQFILSSKKLLLSDSGFYLCAWSRRLQSWTGSNQPQHFGDGTRLSIL.

This rearrangement joins TRBV9 to TRBJ1-5; possible D gene TRBD1, 5 bases. Germline-derived CDR1 and CDR2 are SGDLS and YYNGEE. The CDR3 covers 15 residues. V shed 3 bases and J shed 7 bases, with 17 bases lying between them. The CDR3 sequence: CASSESAGEGQPQHF. CDR3 DNA sequence: TGTGCCAGCAGCGAGAGCGCGGGGGAAGGACAGCCCCAGCATTTT.